The clone carrying this TCR beta chain has a handful of counts. Its cognate antigen is unknown. The beta constant-region primer was an equimolar mix of two oligonucleotides covering TRBC1 and TRBC2. Ligated cDNA was amplified by four rounds of PCR with nested alpha and beta constant-region primers and SP2. Ligation attached a single-stranded oligonucleotide with a 12-nucleotide UMI and the SP2 primer to the cDNA 3' end. TCRdb reanalysed the UMI-ligation and nested PCR reads using MiXCR and keeps one entry per CDR3 protein. The table records tens of thousands of distinct CDR3 sequences, 9% of them present only once. This record comes from a study of naive and memory T cell subsets. Study-level findings and limits: No ground truth validated the naive and memory repertoire findings. RNA-based TCR counts may shift with T cell activation and differentiation.

In germline, CDR1 is MNHEY, CDR2 SVGAGI. V was pared by 6 bases and J by 3 bases, with 5 bases between. The CDR3 totals 12 residues. The gene calls are TRBV6-5 and TRBJ2-2, with D unclear. Source material: naive CD8+ T cells from blood. This TCR was recovered from a human donor in good health. This CDR3 reads CASRLYTGELFF. CDR3 in DNA: TGTGCCAGCAGGTTATACACCGGGGAGCTGTTTTTT.